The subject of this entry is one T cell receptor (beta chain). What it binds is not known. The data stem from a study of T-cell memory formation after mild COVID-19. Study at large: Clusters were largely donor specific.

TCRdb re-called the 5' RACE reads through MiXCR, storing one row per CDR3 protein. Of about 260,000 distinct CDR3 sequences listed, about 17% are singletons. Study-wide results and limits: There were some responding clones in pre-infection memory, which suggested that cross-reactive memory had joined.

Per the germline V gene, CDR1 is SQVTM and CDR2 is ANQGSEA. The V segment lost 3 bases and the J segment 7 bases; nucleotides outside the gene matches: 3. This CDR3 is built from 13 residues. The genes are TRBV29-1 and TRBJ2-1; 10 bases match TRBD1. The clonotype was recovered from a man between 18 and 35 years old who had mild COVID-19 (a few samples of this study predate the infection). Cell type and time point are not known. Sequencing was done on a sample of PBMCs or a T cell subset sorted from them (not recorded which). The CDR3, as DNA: TGCAGCGTTGATAGGGACAGGGGTAATGAGCAGTTCTTC. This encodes CSVDRDRGNEQFF.